This T cell receptor beta chain was observed in a study of patients and donors after allogeneic stem cell transplantation (TCRdb year 2020). Note on this clonotype: Its recognized antigen is unknown. No much larger clone exists at a distance of one base, and base qualities are not known.

V ends up 8 bases short and J 6 bases short, with an unmatched junction base count of 8. CDR3 length: 14 amino acids, cysteine to phenylalanine. Only the CDR3 portion is preserved as DNA: 42 bases, with reading frame beginning at the first base. To prepare the library, RT-PCR was applied. Sequencing was performed on a NextSeq 550. TCRdb cleaned the public reads at Q25 with fastp, built clones with MiXCR and kept in-frame beta chains. Records with the same CDR3 protein are collapsed into one entry carrying the most frequent genes and DNA. For this sample there are roughly 940,000 distinct CDR3 sequences; 18% appear just once. The ten largest clones take up 5% to 6.5% of the sample.

Sequencing input: blood, either unsorted or a sorted T cell fraction (not recorded which). The chain is made from TRBV12-3 or TRBV12-4 and TRBJ2-2, with TRBD1 matching 8 junction bases. The receptor comes from a human donor who was either an allogeneic HSCT recipient or a stem cell or donor lymphocyte infusion donor (not recorded which). It is not recorded whose cells these are; they may come from a transplant donor. Here the CDR3 is given as CASGWTGLAGELFF. Read as DNA, the sequence is TGTGCCAGCGGATGGACAGGGCTCGCCGGGGAGCTGTTTTTT.